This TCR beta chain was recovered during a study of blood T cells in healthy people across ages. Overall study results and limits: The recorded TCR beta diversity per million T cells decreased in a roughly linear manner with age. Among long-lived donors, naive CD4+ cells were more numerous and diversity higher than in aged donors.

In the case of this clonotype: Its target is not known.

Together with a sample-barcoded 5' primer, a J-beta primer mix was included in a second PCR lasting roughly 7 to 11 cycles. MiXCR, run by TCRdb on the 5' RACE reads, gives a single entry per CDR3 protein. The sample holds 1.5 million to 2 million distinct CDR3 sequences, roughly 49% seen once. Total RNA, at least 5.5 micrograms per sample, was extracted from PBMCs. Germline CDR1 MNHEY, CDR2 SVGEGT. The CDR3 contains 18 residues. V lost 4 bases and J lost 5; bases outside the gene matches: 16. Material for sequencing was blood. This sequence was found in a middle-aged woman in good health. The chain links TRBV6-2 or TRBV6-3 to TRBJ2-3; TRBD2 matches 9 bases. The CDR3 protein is CASSFLPRLAEVRDTQYF. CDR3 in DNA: TGTGCCAGCAGTTTCCTCCCAAGACTAGCGGAAGTGAGAGATACGCAGTATTTT.